These 26 T cell receptor beta chains were sequenced from one sample in a study of T cell repertoires in cytomegalovirus infection. One entry per CDR3 protein results from TCRdb running MiXCR on the reads. This table holds roughly 220,000 distinct CDR3 sequences, about 40% found once. Antigens for these TCRs are unknown. The sample in question was CD8+ T cells from cultured PBMCs, obtained from culture after CMV antigen stimulation. The source is a human donor in good health (CMV status not recorded). Some clones in this sample may be carry-over from other donors' samples.

This clonotype showed up just a few times. V is TRBV11-1 and J is TRBJ2-3; D call uncertain. Germline V gene lookup returns CDR1 SGHAT and CDR2 FQDESV (reference sequence). The CDR3 is made up of 16 amino acids. Trimming pared 2 bases from V and 4 bases from J, leaving 16 bases between. The CDR3 nucleotides read TGTGCCAGCAGCTTACGATCGAGATCTCTTGCAGATACGCAGTATTTT. Its translation: CASSLRSRSLADTQYF.

This clonotype has only one observation. The rearrangement uses TRBV11-2 and TRBJ1-3, with a weak D call TRBD1 (5 bases). This CDR3 spans 15 amino acids. Deletions cut 1 base from V and 2 bases from J, with 9 bases between. The germline CDR1 and CDR2 sequences are SGHAT and FQNNGV. CDR3 sequence reads: CASSLGPGPGNTIYF. The CDR3 coding sequence is TGTGCCAGCAGCTTAGGCCCAGGGCCTGGAAACACCATATATTTT.

This chain links TRBV9 with TRBJ1-2; 7 nucleotides line up with TRBD1. V shed 2 bases, J shed 4 bases, and the junction held 8 bases outside the gene matches. Germline CDR1 reads SGDLS; CDR2 reads YYNGEE. The CDR3 length is 15 residues. CDR3 coding DNA: TGTGCCAGCAGCGTGGAAGACAGGGAGGGCTATGGCTACACCTTC. It specifies CASSVEDREGYGYTF.

The sample holds a few counts of this clonotype. J is TRBJ2-1 and V is TRBV7-6; TRBD1 might be the D (7 bases). CDR3 length: 15 residues. V lost 5 bases, J lost 5 bases, and 16 bases lay in between. Germline V gene sequence: CDR1 SGHVS, CDR2 FNYEAQ. For the CDR3, the DNA is TGTGCCAGCAGCCACGACAGGGAGGCCCACAATGAGCAGTTCTTC. Its protein is CASSHDREAHNEQFF.

This clonotype was seen only a few times. The chain uses TRBV27 and TRBJ2-4; D is possibly TRBD1 or TRBD2 (5 bases each). CDR3 length equals 14 residues. The V gene lost 5 bases and the J gene lost 7 bases, with 15 bases spanning the gap. Germline CDR1 reads MNHEY; CDR2 reads SMNVEV (reference sequence). The CDR3 DNA follows: TGTGCCAGCAGTGCACGTGTGGGACGGAACATTCAGTACTTC. It codes for CASSARVGRNIQYF.

The V call is TRBV4-2, the J call TRBJ1-5; 11 bases are shared with TRBD1. From germline, CDR1 is LGHNA and CDR2 YNFKEQ. There are 20 residues in the CDR3. With V trimmed by 0 bases and J by 5 bases, 15 bases remained unmatched. CDR3 sequence: CASSQDEMRGGTGGHQPQHF. CDR3 nucleotides: TGTGCCAGCAGCCAAGATGAGATGAGGGGAGGGACAGGGGGACATCAGCCCCAGCATTTT.

This clonotype has only a few counts. The rearrangement links TRBV7-9 to TRBJ2-2; 9 bases line up with TRBD2. V trimming: 6 bases; J trimming: 5 bases; junction bases outside the gene matches: 10. Germline lookup yields CDR1 SEHNR and CDR2 FQNEAQ (reference sequence). The CDR3 length is 16 residues. The CDR3, as DNA: TGTGCCAGCAGTCCCGGGACTAGCCTGAGGACCGGGGAGCTGTTTTTT. It is translated as CASSPGTSLRTGELFF.

The chain recombines TRBV12-3 or TRBV12-4 with TRBJ2-1; 11 bases are a match to TRBD2. With 0 bases clipped from V and 6 bases from J, the junction kept 16 bases outside the gene matches. There are 20 residues in the CDR3. This CDR3 reads CASSLAARGLAGSRSNEQFF. DNA of the CDR3: TGTGCCAGCAGTTTAGCCGCCCGAGGACTAGCGGGCTCTCGATCCAATGAGCAGTTCTTC.

The chain joins TRBV14 to TRBJ1-1; TRBD1 might be the D (6 bases). The CDR3 loop spans 15 amino acids. The V end was cut by 0 bases, the J end by 1 base, with 9 bases between. Germline values: CDR1 SGHDN, CDR2 FVKESK. CDR3: CASSQEQGRNTEAFF. The CDR3 DNA follows: TGTGCCAGCAGCCAAGAGCAGGGGCGGAACACTGAAGCTTTCTTT.

This clonotype was recorded a few times. This chain links TRBV29-1 with TRBJ2-1; 15 bases align to TRBD2. The CDR3 consists of 18 residues. Unmatched junction bases numbered 9, after V lost 4 bases and J lost 2 bases. Germline CDR1 SQVTM, CDR2 ANQGSEA. CDR3 residues: CSVVGLAGGPTTYNEQFF. The CDR3 DNA reads as TGCAGCGTTGTGGGACTAGCGGGAGGACCAACGACCTACAATGAGCAGTTCTTC.

This clonotype occurred a few times. The chain uses TRBV28 and TRBJ2-1; D remains unclear. Germline V gene sequence: CDR1 MDHEN, CDR2 SYDVKM. V shed 0 bases and J shed 0 bases, with 6 bases lying between them. The CDR3 has 15 amino acids. The CDR3 DNA follows: TGTGCCAGCAGTTTATGGAGGACCTCCTACAATGAGCAGTTCTTC. Amino acid sequence: CASSLWRTSYNEQFF.

This chain links TRBV7-8 with TRBJ2-3; a possible D gene is TRBD2 (5 bases). Trimming shortened V by 4 bases and J by 1 base, and 12 bases separated the two germline ends. The CDR3 is made up of 15 amino acids. Germline CDR1 is SGHVS and CDR2 is FQNEAQ. This chain's CDR3 is CASSSPLGGTDTQYF. For the CDR3, the DNA is TGTGCCAGCAGCTCCCCTTTGGGAGGCACAGATACGCAGTATTTT.

This clonotype came up many times. Here the CDR3 reads CASSLDQWIGGGYGYTF. The DNA of the CDR3 is TGTGCCAGCAGCTTAGATCAATGGATAGGGGGCGGCTATGGCTACACCTTC. The chain recombines TRBV11-2 with TRBJ1-2; 7 bases are shared with TRBD1. This CDR3 has 17 amino acids. Germline CDR1 is SGHAT and CDR2 is FQNNGV. V shed 0 bases and J 4 bases; nucleotides not matched to a gene: 11.

The chain combines TRBV12-3 or TRBV12-4 with TRBJ2-1; D unclear. V lost 3 bases and J 3 bases, leaving 6 bases between the germline ends. The CDR3 consists of 13 residues. The CDR3 is CASSLGYYNEQFF. CDR3 sequence (DNA): TGTGCCAGCAGTTTGGGGTACTACAATGAGCAGTTCTTC.

This clonotype was counted between two and nine times. The genes are TRBV11-2 and TRBJ1-1; 8 bases map to TRBD1. Germline CDR1 reads SGHAT; CDR2 reads FQNNGV. The CDR3 consists of 17 residues. J lost 3 bases, V lost 5 bases, and 14 bases had no gene match. The CDR3 DNA reads TGTGCCAGCAGCATAAGGACAGGGTCTGTTACGGACACTGAAGCTTTCTTT. Residues: CASSIRTGSVTDTEAFF.

The chain has TRBV25-1 and TRBJ1-1, with D perhaps matching TRBD1 (5 bases). V gave up 9 bases and J gave up 1 base, with 15 bases separating them. The CDR3 covers 14 residues. CDR1 is MGHDK, CDR2 SYGVNS, per germline. The CDR3 is CASSTGRSNTEAFF. CDR3 coding DNA: TGTGCCAGTAGTACGGGACGATCGAACACTGAAGCTTTCTTT.

The chain employs TRBV4-2 and TRBJ2-5; D not resolved. V gave up 0 bases and J gave up 1 base, with 9 bases separating them. The V gene's germline CDR1 is LGHNA and CDR2 YNFKEQ. CDR3 size: 15 residues. The CDR3 protein is CASSQDRALQETQYF. The DNA for the CDR3 is TGTGCCAGCAGCCAAGATCGGGCTCTCCAAGAGACCCAGTACTTC.

Only a few counts were recorded for this clonotype. The J gene is TRBJ1-1, the V gene TRBV19; no firm D call. The germline CDR1 and CDR2 sequences are LNHDA and SQIVND (reference sequence). This CDR3 spans 15 amino acids. V was pared by 2 bases and J by 1 base, with 11 bases between. The CDR3 DNA sequence: TGTGCCAGTAGTATATCAGGAGGGAAGAACACTGAAGCTTTCTTT. This gives the protein CASSISGGKNTEAFF.

V is TRBV7-2 and J is TRBJ1-6; no reliable D call. In germline, CDR1 is SGHTA, CDR2 FQGNSA. The CDR3 length is 13 residues. Between the trimmed V and J ends, which lost 7 bases and 10 bases, there was a span of 14 bases. CDR3 region: CASTPGERSPLHF. The CDR3 DNA is TGTGCCAGCACCCCCGGCGAACGGTCACCCCTCCACTTT.

The chain recombines TRBV7-6 with TRBJ2-1; D may be TRBD1 or TRBD2 (5 bases each). Germline CDR1 and CDR2: SGHVS and FNYEAQ. This CDR3 region has 21 residues. Trimming left V 3 bases short and J 3 bases short, with 30 bases between. CDR3 DNA sequence: TGTGCCAGCAGCTTCAGGGCGTTAATTGTTGGGGGAAACCAGCGCTACAATGAGCAGTTCTTC. The encoded protein is CASSFRALIVGGNQRYNEQFF.

This clonotype was recorded many times. V usage is TRBV7-8 and J usage is TRBJ2-3, with 13 positions matching TRBD2. This CDR3 comprises 18 residues. J gave up 0 bases and V 4 bases, and 7 bases lay outside the gene matches. Germline-derived CDR1 and CDR2 are SGHVS and FQNEAQ. CDR3: CASSYRTSGGRSTDTQYF. CDR3 nucleotide sequence: TGTGCCAGCAGCTACCGGACTAGCGGGGGCCGTAGCACAGATACGCAGTATTTT.

A few counts support this clonotype. V is TRBV5-1 and J is TRBJ1-1, with D unclear. Germline loops: CDR1 SGHRS, CDR2 YFSETQ. Trimming left V 4 bases short and J 4 bases short, with 14 bases between. The CDR3 length is 14 residues. CDR3 in DNA: TGCGCCAGCAGCCGTGTTGGGAAAAGCACTGAAGCTTTCTTT. This encodes CASSRVGKSTEAFF.

The chain joins TRBV4-1 to TRBJ2-2; the match to TRBD2 covers 9 bases. CDR1 and CDR2 (germline): MGHRA, YSYEKL. V was clipped by 3 bases and J by 6 bases; unmatched bases: 11. The length of the CDR3 is 17 residues. Written as DNA, the CDR3 is TGCGCCAGCAGCCACCTAGCGGGGTTTCACTCCGCCGGGGAGCTGTTTTTT. This sequence encodes CASSHLAGFHSAGELFF.

This chain joins TRBV4-1 and TRBJ2-7, with 12 bases fitting TRBD2. After removal of 4 bases from V and 2 bases from J, the junction contained 9 bases not matched to a gene. In germline, CDR1 is MGHRA, CDR2 YSYEKL. This CDR3 spans 17 amino acids. CDR3 sequence: CASSRRTSGAGTYEQYF. In DNA, the CDR3 is TGCGCCAGCAGCCGACGGACTAGCGGGGCTGGGACCTACGAGCAGTACTTC.

This clonotype was observed a few times. The chain joins TRBV27 to TRBJ2-7; tentatively, D is TRBD1 or TRBD2 (6 bases each). Germline CDR1 MNHEY, CDR2 SMNVEV (reference sequence). The V and J ends lost 2 bases and 3 bases respectively, with 11 bases between them. The CDR3 covers 14 residues. CDR3: CASSLRGTNYEQYF. The CDR3 nucleotides read TGTGCCAGCAGTTTACGGGGGACAAACTACGAGCAGTACTTC.

This clonotype was counted only a few times. The chain combines TRBV20-1 with TRBJ2-7; TRBD2 matches 8 bases. CDR3 length: 15 amino acids. CDR1 is DFQATT, CDR2 SNEGSKA, per germline (reference sequence). Trimming cost V 2 bases and J 7 bases; bases outside gene matches: 13. The CDR3: CSARRRREGQGEQYF. The CDR3 DNA follows: TGCAGTGCTAGACGGAGACGGGAGGGCCAGGGGGAGCAGTACTTC.